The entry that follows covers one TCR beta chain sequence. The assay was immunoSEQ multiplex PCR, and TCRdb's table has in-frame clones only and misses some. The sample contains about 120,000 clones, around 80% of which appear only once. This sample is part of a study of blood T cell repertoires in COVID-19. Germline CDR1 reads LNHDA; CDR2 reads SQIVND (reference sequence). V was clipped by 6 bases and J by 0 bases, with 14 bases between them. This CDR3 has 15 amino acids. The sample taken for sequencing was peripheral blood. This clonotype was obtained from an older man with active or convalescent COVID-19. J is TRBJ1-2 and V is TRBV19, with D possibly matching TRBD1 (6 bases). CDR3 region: CASRRTVQSNYGYTF. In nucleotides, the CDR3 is TGTGCCAGTAGGCGGACAGTACAATCTAACTATGGCTACACCTTC.